This T cell receptor beta chain was documented in a study of blood T cell repertoires in COVID-19. The CDR3 loop spans 14 amino acids. The germline V gene has CDR1 LNHDA and CDR2 SQIVND (reference sequence). V lost 6 bases to trimming and J lost 4 bases; unmatched junction nucleotides: 6. Libraries were prepared by immunoSEQ multiplex PCR; TCRdb keeps only in-frame clonotypes and omits some of them. Among around 25,000 clones, around 86% were seen once, and the ten largest hold 25%. This clone came up once. The sample was peripheral blood. V gene TRBV19 combines with J gene TRBJ1-2, with 9 bases that match TRBD1. This TCR derives from a human donor with active COVID-19. The donor label of this sample is uncertain. DNA for the CDR3: TGTGCCAGTAGGAACAGGGGGCCTGGCTATGGCTACACCTTC. Protein: CASRNRGPGYGYTF.